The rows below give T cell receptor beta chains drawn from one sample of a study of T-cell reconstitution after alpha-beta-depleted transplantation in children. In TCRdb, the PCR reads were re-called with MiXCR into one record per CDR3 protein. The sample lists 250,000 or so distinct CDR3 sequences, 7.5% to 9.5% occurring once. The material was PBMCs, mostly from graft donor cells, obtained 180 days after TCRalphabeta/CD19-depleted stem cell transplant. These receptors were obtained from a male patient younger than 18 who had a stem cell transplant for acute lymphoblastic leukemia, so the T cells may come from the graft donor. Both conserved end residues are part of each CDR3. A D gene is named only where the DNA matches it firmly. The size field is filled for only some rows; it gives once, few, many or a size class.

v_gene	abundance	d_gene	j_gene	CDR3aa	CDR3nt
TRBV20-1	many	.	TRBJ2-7	CSARSDTSYEQYF	TGCAGTGCTAGGTCGGACACTTCCTACGAGCAGTACTTC
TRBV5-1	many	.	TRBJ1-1	CASSSLPGPMNTEAFF	TGCGCCAGCAGCTCCCTACCGGGGCCTATGAACACTGAAGCTTTCTTT
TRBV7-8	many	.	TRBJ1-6	CASSLALQGRRSPLHF	TGTGCCAGCAGCTTAGCGCTCCAGGGGAGAAGGTCACCCCTCCACTTT
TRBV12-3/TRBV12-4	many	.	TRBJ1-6	CASSFGSSPLHF	TGTGCCAGCAGTTTCGGATCTTCACCCCTCCACTTT
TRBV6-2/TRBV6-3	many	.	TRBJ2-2	CASSPRRGWSTGELFF	TGTGCCAGCAGTCCCAGGAGGGGTTGGAGCACCGGGGAGCTGTTTTTT
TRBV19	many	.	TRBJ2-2	CASSRGPNTGELFF	TGTGCCAGTAGTAGGGGCCCGAACACCGGGGAGCTGTTTTTT
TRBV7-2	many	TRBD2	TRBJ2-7	CASSLRTVGGGGYEQYF	TGTGCCAGCAGCTTAAGGACGGTAGGCGGGGGGGGATACGAGCAGTACTTC
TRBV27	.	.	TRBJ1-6	CASSLLAGVNSPLHF	TGTGCCAGCAGTTTATTGGCAGGGGTAAATTCACCCCTCCACTTT
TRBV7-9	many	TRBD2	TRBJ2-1	CASSPRTSGRSNEQFF	TGTGCCAGCAGCCCTAGAACTAGCGGGAGGAGCAATGAGCAGTTCTTC
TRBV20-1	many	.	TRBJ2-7	CSAKPGDNSYEQYF	TGCAGTGCTAAACCCGGGGACAATTCCTACGAGCAGTACTTC
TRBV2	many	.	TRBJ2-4	CASSPDGSRKNIQYF	TGTGCCAGCAGCCCCGACGGTTCGCGCAAAAACATTCAGTACTTC
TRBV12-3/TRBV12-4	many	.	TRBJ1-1	CASSPTGLSTEAFF	TGTGCCAGCAGCCCCACAGGGCTGAGTACTGAAGCTTTCTTT
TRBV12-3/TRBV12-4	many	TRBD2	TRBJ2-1	CASSLGGTSGYNEQFF	TGTGCCAGCAGTTTAGGGGGGACTAGCGGTTACAATGAGCAGTTCTTC
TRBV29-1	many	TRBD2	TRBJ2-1	CSVEDPRAGAYNEQFF	TGCAGCGTTGAAGACCCAAGAGCGGGAGCCTACAATGAGCAGTTCTTC
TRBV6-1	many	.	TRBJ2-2	CASSHGAVNTGELFF	TGTGCCAGCAGCCACGGGGCCGTGAACACCGGGGAGCTGTTTTTT
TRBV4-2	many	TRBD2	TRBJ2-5	CASSQDFFGGGTHMKQETQYF	TGTGCCAGCAGCCAAGATTTCTTTGGCGGGGGGACCCACATGAAACAAGAGACCCAGTACTTC
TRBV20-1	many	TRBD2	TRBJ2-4	CSAERGAGNIQYF	TGCAGTGCGGAGCGGGGGGCCGGAAACATTCAGTACTTC
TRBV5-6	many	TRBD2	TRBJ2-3	CASSFRTSGRERTDTQYF	TGTGCCAGCAGCTTTCGTACTAGCGGGAGGGAGCGCACAGATACGCAGTATTTT
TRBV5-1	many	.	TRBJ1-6	CASSLDPPGSSYNSPLHF	TGCGCCAGCAGCTTGGATCCCCCAGGTTCTTCCTATAATTCACCCCTCCACTTT
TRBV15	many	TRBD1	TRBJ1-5	CATSRDVSRTGGKPQHF	TGTGCCACCAGCAGAGATGTTTCCCGGACAGGGGGCAAGCCCCAGCATTTT
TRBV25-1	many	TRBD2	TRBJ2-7	CASSRWTSGRDEQYF	TGTGCCAGCAGTAGGTGGACTAGCGGGAGAGACGAGCAGTACTTC
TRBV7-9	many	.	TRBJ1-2	CASSSAPPVGGYTF	TGTGCCAGCAGCTCCGCACCCCCGGTTGGAGGCTACACCTTC
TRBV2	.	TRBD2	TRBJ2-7	CASSLRGGVQHF	TGTGCCAGCAGTCTCCGGGGGGGTGTGCAGCACTTC
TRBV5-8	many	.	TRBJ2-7	CAPTGGLSLEQYF	TGTGCCCCCACCGGGGGACTCTCCTTGGAGCAGTACTTC
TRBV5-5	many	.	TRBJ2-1	CASSLPGEDEQFF	TGTGCCAGCAGCTTACCAGGGGAGGATGAGCAGTTCTTC
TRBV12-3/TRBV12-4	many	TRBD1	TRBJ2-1	CASSNRGLSYNEQFF	TGTGCCAGCAGTAACAGGGGGCTCTCCTACAATGAGCAGTTCTTC
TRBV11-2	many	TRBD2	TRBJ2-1	CASSLVSGRGEQFF	TGTGCCAGCAGCTTAGTTAGCGGGAGAGGTGAGCAGTTCTTC
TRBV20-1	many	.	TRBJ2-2	CSACGMNTGELFF	TGCAGTGCTTGCGGGATGAACACCGGGGAGCTGTTTTTT
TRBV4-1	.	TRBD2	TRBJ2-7	CASSQVLLAGVGHELYF	TGCGCCAGCAGCCAAGTCCTACTAGCGGGAGTTGGCCACGAGCTGTACTTC
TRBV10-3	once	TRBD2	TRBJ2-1	CAISGRLAGGPGNEQFF	TGTGCCATCAGTGGCCGACTAGCGGGAGGGCCTGGCAATGAGCAGTTCTTC
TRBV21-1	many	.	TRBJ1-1	CASSKKCGQGLWNTEAFF	TGTGCCAGCAGCAAAAAATGCGGGCAGGGGCTATGGAACACTGAAGCTTTCTTT
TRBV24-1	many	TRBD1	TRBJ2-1	CATSGGTGPYNEQFF	TGTGCCACCAGTGGCGGGACAGGCCCCTACAATGAGCAGTTCTTC
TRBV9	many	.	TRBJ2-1	CASSGTGLDEQFF	TGTGCCAGCAGCGGTACAGGGCTAGATGAGCAGTTCTTC
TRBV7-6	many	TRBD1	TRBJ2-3	CASSLATGQGLDTQYF	TGTGCCAGCAGCTTAGCGACGGGACAGGGGTTAGATACGCAGTATTTT
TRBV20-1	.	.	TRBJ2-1	CSARGSGSEQFF	TGCAGTGCTAGAGGTAGCGGTAGTGAGCAGTTCTTC
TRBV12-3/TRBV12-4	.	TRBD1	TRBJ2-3	CASSFGTGNQPQYF	TGTGCCAGCAGTTTTGGGACAGGGAATCAGCCCCAGTATTTT
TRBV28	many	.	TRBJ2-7	CASSLVAAYEQYF	TGTGCCAGCAGTTTAGTGGCAGCCTACGAGCAGTACTTC
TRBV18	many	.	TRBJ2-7	CASSPTGRVHEQYF	TGTGCCAGCTCACCGACAGGTAGAGTTCACGAGCAGTACTTC
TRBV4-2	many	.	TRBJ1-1	CASSLYGKNTEAFF	TGTGCCAGCAGCCTCTACGGGAAGAACACTGAAGCTTTCTTT
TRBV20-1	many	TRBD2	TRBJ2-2	CSAPSGAGTGELFF	TGCAGTGCTCCTAGCGGTGCGGGCACCGGGGAGCTGTTTTTT
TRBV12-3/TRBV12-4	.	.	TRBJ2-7	CARSFSSISARIPYEQYF	TGTGCCCGCAGTTTTTCCTCCATTAGCGCCCGTATCCCCTACGAGCAGTACTTC
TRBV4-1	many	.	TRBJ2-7	CASSQPSSEQYF	TGCGCCAGCAGCCAACCCTCGTCCGAGCAGTACTTC
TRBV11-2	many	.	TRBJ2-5	CAISLAEVQETQYF	TGTGCCATCAGCTTAGCCGAGGTACAAGAGACCCAGTACTTC
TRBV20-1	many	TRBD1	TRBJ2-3	CSAHRGPSTDTQYF	TGCAGTGCTCACAGGGGACCTAGCACAGATACGCAGTATTTT
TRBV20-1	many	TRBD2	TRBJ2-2	CSASRDYGAGELFF	TGCAGTGCTAGTAGGGACTATGGGGCCGGGGAGCTGTTTTTT
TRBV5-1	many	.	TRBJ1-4	CASSFQAREKLFF	TGCGCCAGCAGCTTTCAGGCACGAGAAAAACTGTTTTTT
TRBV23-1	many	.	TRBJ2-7	CASSQKNYEQYF	TGCGCCAGCAGTCAAAAGAACTACGAGCAGTACTTC
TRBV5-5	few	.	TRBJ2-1	CASSLGGTFNSEQFF	TGTGCCAGCAGCTTGGGGGGGACATTCAATTCCGAGCAGTTCTTC
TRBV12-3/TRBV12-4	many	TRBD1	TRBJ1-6	CASRTGTGNSPLHF	TGTGCCAGCAGAACCGGGACAGGGAATTCACCCCTCCACTTT
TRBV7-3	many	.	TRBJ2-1	CASSLTDDEQFF	TGTGCCAGCAGCTTAACGGACGATGAGCAGTTCTTC
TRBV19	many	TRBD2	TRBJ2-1	CAQLGLAQKGSYNEQFF	TGTGCTCAATTGGGACTAGCCCAGAAGGGCTCCTACAATGAGCAGTTCTTC
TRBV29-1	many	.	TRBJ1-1	CSVGPRQNTEAFF	TGCAGCGTTGGGCCCCGACAGAACACTGAAGCTTTCTTT
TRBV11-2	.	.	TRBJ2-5	CASSLRPGETQYF	TGTGCCAGCAGCTTACGCCCGGGGGAGACCCAGTACTTC
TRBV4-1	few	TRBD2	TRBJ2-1	CASSGGGGAGEQFF	TGCGCCAGCAGCGGCGGGGGGGGGGCCGGAGAGCAGTTCTTC
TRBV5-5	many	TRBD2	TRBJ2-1	CASSFLAGGWYEQFF	TGTGCCAGCAGCTTCCTAGCGGGAGGCTGGTATGAGCAGTTCTTC
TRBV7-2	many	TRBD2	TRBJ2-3	CASSSRGLAGLRGTQYF	TGTGCCAGCAGCTCTAGGGGACTAGCGGGGTTACGGGGTACGCAGTATTTT
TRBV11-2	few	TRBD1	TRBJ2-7	CASRSKLGRDRGYYEQYF	TGTGCCAGCAGGTCAAAATTAGGCCGGGACAGGGGGTACTACGAGCAGTACTTC
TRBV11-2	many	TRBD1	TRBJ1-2	CASSLDRGYGYTF	TGTGCCAGCAGCTTAGACAGGGGGTATGGCTACACCTTC
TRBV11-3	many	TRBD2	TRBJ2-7	CASSLVGTSGSYEQYF	TGTGCCAGCAGCTTAGTCGGGACTAGCGGGAGTTACGAGCAGTACTTC